This T cell receptor (beta chain) was recovered during a study of cytomegalovirus exposure and HLA in healthy donors. Study results and limitations: According to an earlier analysis, most TCR beta V segments yielded productive rearrangements about 87% or about 30% of the time. A later analysis revealed that TCR association rates differed between HLA loci, peaking at DRB1 and bottoming out at HLA-C.

The PCR contained 60 Vbeta and 13 Jbeta primers. Original processing notes: A follow-up analysis tallied about 80 million unique TCR beta chains, roughly 11 million shared. TCRdb's copy holds only in-frame clones and misses some; the assay was immunoSEQ multiplex PCR. Clone size and the V and J calls come from that table; the DNA yielded D and trimming. This table has some 190,000 clones, 70% to 80% appearing once. Germline values: CDR1 SGHTA, CDR2 FQGNSA. The CDR3 contains 15 residues. Trimming left V 1 base short and J 0 bases short, with 10 bases between. With respect to this clone: The antigen remains undetermined. The same CDR3 can be traced to other DNA sequences in this sample.

This TCR was recovered from a woman between 45 and 60 years old in good health and CMV-seronegative. This chain uses TRBV7-2 with TRBJ2-7; D unclear. Sequencing used PBMCs. The CDR3, as DNA: TGTGCCAGCAGCTTAGATCGGCCTAGCTCCTACGAGCAGTACTTC. This sequence encodes CASSLDRPSSYEQYF.